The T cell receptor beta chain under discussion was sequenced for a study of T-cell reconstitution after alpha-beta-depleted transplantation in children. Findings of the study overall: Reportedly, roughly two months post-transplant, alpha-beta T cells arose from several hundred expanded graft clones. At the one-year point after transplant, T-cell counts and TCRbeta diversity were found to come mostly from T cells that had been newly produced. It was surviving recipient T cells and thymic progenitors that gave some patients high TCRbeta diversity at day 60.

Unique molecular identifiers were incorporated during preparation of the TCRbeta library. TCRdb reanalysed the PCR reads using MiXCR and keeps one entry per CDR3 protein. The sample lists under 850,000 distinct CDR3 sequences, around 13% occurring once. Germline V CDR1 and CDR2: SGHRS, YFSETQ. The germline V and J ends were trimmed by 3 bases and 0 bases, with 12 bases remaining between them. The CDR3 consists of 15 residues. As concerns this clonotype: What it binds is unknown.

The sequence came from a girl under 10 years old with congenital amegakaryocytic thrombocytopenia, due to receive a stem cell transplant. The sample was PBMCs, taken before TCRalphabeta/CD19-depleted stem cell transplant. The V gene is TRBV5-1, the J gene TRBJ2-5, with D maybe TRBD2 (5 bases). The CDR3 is CASSSGGLYQETQYF. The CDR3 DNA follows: TGCGCCAGCAGCTCAGGCGGGTTGTACCAAGAGACCCAGTACTTC.